This T cell receptor beta chain comes out of a study of blood T cell repertoires in COVID-19. Study-level background: Acute and convalescent COVID-19 specimens originated in the United States, Italy and Spain.

Libraries were prepared by immunoSEQ multiplex PCR; TCRdb keeps only in-frame clonotypes and omits some of them. This table has hundreds of thousands of clones, approximately 84% appearing once. CDR3 length: 13 amino acids. V lost 3 bases to trimming and J lost 1 base, with 7 bases between them. Germline V gene lookup returns CDR1 SGHRS and CDR2 YFSETQ. Cohorts were based on clinical histories the participants reported. Cohort 3 recovery required two negative PCRs, clearance, or symptom resolution. This chain uses TRBV5-1 with TRBJ1-1; D ambiguous. The sample was PBMCs or T cells enriched from blood (not recorded which). The receptor comes from a woman aged 30 to 39 who had recovered from COVID-19. For the CDR3, the DNA is TGCGCCAGCAGCTCAAATCAGAACACTGAAGCTTTCTTT. This gives the protein CASSSNQNTEAFF.